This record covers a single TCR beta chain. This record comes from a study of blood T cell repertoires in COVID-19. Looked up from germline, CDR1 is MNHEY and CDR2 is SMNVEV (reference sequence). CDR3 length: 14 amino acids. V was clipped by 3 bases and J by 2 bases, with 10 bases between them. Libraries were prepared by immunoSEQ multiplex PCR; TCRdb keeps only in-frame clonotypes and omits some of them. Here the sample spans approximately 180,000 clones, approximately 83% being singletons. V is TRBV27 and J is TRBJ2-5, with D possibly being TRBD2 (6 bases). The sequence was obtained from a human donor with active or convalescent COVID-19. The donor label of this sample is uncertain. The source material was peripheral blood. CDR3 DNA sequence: TGTGCCAGCAGTTTGCGCGGGACTCAAGAGACCCAGTACTTC. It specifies CASSLRGTQETQYF.